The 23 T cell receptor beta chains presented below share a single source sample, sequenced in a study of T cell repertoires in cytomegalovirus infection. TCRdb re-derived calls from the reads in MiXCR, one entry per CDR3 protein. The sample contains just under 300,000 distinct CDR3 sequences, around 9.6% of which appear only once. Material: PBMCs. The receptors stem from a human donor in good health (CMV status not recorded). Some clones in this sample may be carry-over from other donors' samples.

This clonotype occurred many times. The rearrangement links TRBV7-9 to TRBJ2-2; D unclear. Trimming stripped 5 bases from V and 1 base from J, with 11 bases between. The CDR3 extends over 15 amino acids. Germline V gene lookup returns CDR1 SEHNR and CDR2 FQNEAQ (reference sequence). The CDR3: CASSTGRRNTGELFF. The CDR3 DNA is TGTGCCAGCAGCACCGGACGGAGGAACACCGGGGAGCTGTTTTTT.

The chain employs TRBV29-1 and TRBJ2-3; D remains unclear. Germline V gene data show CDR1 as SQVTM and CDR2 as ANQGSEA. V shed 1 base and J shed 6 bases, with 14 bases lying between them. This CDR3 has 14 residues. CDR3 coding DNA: TGCAGCGTTGAAGCCCCGGTGGGTCATGATACGCAGTATTTT. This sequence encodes CSVEAPVGHDTQYF.

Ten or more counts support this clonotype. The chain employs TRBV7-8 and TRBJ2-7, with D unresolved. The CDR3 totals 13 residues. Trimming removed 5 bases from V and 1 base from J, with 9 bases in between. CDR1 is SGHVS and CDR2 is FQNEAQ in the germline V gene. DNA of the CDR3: TGTGCCAGCAGCCATCTCAATTCCTACGAGCAGTACGTC. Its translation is CASSHLNSYEQYV.

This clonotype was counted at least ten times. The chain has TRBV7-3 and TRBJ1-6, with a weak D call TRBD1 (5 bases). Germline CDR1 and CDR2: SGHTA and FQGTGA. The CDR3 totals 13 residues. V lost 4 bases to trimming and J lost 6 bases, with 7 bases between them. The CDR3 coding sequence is TGTGCCAGCAGCTCTGGGGCTAATTCACCCCTCCACTTT. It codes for CASSSGANSPLHF.

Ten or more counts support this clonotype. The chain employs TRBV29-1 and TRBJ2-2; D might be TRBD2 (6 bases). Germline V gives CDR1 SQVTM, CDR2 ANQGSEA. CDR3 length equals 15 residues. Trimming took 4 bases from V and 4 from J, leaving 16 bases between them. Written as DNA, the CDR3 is TGCAGCGTTGGGGGCTCGGGGGATAGCACCGGGGAGCTGTTTTTT. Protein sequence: CSVGGSGDSTGELFF.

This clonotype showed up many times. This CDR3 reads CASSIWTENTEAFF. Here the CDR3 DNA reads TGTGCCAGCAGCATATGGACAGAGAACACTGAAGCTTTCTTT. The chain links TRBV14 to TRBJ1-1; D is perhaps TRBD1 (6 bases). The germline CDR1 and CDR2 sequences are SGHDN and FVKESK. The length of the CDR3 is 14 residues. Trimming pared 5 bases from V and 1 base from J, leaving 11 bases between.

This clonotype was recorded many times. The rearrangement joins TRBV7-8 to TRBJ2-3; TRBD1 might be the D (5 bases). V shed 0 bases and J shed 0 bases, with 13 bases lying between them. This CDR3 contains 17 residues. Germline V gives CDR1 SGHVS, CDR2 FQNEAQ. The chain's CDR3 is CASSLAGQGWSTDTQYF. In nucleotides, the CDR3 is TGTGCCAGCAGCTTAGCGGGGCAGGGTTGGAGCACAGATACGCAGTATTTT.

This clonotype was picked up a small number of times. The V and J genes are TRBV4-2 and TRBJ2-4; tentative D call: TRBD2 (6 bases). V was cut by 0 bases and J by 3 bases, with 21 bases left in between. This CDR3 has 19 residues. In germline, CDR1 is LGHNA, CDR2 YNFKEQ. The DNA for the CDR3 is TGTGCCAGCAGCCAAGAGACAGAGGACGGAGGACTAAGCAAAAACATTCAGTACTTC. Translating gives CASSQETEDGGLSKNIQYF.

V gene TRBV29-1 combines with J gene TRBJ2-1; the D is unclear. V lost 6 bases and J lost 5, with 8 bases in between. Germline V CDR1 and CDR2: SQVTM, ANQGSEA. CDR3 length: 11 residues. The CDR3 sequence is CSVPRHNEQFF. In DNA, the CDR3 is TGCAGCGTCCCGAGGCACAATGAGCAGTTCTTC.

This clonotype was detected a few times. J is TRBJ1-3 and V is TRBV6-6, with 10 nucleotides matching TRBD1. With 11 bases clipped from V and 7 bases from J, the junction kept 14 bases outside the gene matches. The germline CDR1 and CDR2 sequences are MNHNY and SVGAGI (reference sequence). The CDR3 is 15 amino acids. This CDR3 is CAHASGQGGSNTIYF. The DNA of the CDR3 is TGTGCCCACGCGTCCGGACAGGGGGGTAGCAACACCATATATTTT.

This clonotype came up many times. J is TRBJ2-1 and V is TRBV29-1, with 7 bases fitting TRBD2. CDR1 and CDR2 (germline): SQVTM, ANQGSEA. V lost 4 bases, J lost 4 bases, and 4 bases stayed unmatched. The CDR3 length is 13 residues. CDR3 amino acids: CSVGGGDYNEQFF. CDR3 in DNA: TGCAGCGTTGGCGGGGGAGATTACAATGAGCAGTTCTTC.

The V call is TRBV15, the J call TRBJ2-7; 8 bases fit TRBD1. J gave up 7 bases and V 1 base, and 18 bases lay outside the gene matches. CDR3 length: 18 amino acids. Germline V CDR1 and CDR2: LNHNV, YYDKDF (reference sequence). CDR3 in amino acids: CATSRASITGTGLTEQYF. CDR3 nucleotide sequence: TGTGCCACCAGCAGAGCCAGCATAACCGGGACAGGCTTGACAGAGCAGTACTTC.

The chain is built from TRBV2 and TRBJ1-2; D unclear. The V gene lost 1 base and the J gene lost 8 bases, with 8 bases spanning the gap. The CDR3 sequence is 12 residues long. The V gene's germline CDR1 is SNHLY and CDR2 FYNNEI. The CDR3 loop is CASSEGHKGYTF. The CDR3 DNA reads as TGTGCCAGCAGTGAAGGACATAAGGGCTACACCTTC.

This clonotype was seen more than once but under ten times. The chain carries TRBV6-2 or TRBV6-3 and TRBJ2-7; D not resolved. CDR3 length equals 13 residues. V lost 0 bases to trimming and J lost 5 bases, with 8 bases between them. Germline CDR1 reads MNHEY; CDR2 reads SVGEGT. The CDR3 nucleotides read TGTGCCAGCAGTTACTCTGGGGTCGACGAGCAGTACGTC. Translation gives CASSYSGVDEQYV.

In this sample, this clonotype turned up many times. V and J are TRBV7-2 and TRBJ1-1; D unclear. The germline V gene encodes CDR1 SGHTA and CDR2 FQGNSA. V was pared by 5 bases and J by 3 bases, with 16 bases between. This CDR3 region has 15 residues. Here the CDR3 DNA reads TGTGCCAGCAGCCGGGAGAGGAGGTGGGACACTGAAGCTTTCTTT. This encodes CASSRERRWDTEAFF.

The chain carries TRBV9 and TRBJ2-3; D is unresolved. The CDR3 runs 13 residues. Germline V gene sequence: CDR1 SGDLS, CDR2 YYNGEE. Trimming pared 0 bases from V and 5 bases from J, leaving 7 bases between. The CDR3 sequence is CASSVDWGDTQYF. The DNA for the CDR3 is TGTGCCAGCAGCGTAGATTGGGGAGATACGCAGTATTTT. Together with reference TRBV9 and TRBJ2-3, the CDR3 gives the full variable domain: DSGVTQTPKHLITATGQRVTLRCSPRSGDLSVYWYQQSLDQGLQFLIQYYNGEERAKGNILERFSAQQFPDLHSELNLSSLELGDSALYFCASSVDWGDTQYFGPGTRLTVL.

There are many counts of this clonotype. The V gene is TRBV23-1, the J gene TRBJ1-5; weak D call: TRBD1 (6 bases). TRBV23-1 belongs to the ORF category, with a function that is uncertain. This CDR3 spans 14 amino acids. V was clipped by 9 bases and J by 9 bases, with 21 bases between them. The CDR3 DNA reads TGCGCCAGACGAGGGGAGCAGGGGAGATGGCCCCAGCATTTT. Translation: CARRGEQGRWPQHF.

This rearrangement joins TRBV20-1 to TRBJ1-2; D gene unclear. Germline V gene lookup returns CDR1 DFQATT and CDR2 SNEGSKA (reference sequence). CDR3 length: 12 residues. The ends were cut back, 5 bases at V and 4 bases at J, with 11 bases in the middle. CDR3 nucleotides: TGCAGTGCTCAAAAAACCCTCTATGGCTACACCTTC. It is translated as CSAQKTLYGYTF.

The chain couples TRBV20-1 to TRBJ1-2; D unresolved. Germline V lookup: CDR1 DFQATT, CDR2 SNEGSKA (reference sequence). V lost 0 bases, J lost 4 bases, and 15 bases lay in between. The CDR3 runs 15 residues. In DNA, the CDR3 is TGCAGTGCTAGAGATGAGAGGCAGTGGGTCTATGGCTACACCTTC. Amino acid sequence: CSARDERQWVYGYTF.

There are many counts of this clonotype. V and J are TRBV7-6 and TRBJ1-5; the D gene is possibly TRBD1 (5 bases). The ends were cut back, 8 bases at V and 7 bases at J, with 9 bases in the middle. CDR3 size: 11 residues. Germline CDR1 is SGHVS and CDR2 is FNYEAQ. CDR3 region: CASGRGQPQHF. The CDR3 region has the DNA TGTGCCAGCGGACGGGGGCAGCCCCAGCATTTT.

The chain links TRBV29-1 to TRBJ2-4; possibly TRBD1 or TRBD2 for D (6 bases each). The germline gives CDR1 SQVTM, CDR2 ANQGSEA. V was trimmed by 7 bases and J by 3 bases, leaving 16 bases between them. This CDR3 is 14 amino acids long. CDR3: CSGTLGGRKNIQYF. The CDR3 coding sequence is TGCAGCGGAACCCTGGGGGGCCGCAAAAACATTCAGTACTTC.

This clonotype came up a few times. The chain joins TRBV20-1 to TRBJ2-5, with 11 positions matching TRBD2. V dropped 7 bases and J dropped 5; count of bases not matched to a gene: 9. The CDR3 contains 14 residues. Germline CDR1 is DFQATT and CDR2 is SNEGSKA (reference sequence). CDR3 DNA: TGCAGTGTTCCATTAGCGGGGGGGCTCGAGACCCAGTACTTC. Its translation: CSVPLAGGLETQYF.

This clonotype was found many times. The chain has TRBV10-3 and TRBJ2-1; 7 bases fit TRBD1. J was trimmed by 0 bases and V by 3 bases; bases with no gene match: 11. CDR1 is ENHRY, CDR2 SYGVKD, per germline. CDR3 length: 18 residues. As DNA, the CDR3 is TGTGCCATCAGTGATTCCGACAGGGCCCCTAGCTCCTACAATGAGCAGTTCTTC. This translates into CAISDSDRAPSSYNEQFF.